This entry concerns a single TCR beta chain. The antigen is not known. The CDR3 is 15 residues long. Trimming removed 5 bases from V and 2 bases from J, with 14 bases in between. Germline CDR1 MNHNY, CDR2 SVGAGI (reference sequence). Assay used: immunoSEQ multiplex PCR; TCRdb lists only in-frame clones, some missing. The sample lists around 31,000 clones; 70% to 90% were seen once. The sample comes from a study of regulatory and conventional T cells in RAG deficiency. Study outcomes and limitations: Shorter CDR3s in all patient subsets; >85% Treg-Tconv overlap in Omenn. Shannon entropy fell and Simpson indices rose in RAG-deficient patients. Treg unique TCR beta sequences were approximately 100-fold fewer in Omenn syndrome and CID/AS patients than controls.

A further study also used this sample, focusing on regulatory T cells. This second report adds: Primers: 52 TRBV forward and 13 TRBJ reverse. Patient repertoires had restricted TRB V-J pairs and skewed V and J usage, most in Tregs.

The gene calls are TRBV6-6 and TRBJ2-3; D unresolved. Sequenced material: CD8+ T cells sorted from blood. The TCR comes from a human donor in good health. The CDR3 protein is CASSPEAQSTDTQYF. The DNA of the CDR3 is TGTGCCAGCAGTCCCGAGGCACAGTCCACAGATACGCAGTATTTT.